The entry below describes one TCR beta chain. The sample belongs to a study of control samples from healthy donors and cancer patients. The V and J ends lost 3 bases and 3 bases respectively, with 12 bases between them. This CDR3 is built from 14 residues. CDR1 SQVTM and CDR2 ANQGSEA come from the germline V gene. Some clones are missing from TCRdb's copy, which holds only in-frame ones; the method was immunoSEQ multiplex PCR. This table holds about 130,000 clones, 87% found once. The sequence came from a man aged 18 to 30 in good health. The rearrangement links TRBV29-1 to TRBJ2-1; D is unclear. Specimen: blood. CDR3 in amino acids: CSVDGFVGYNEQFF. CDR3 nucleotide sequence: TGCAGCGTTGACGGATTCGTAGGCTACAATGAGCAGTTCTTC.